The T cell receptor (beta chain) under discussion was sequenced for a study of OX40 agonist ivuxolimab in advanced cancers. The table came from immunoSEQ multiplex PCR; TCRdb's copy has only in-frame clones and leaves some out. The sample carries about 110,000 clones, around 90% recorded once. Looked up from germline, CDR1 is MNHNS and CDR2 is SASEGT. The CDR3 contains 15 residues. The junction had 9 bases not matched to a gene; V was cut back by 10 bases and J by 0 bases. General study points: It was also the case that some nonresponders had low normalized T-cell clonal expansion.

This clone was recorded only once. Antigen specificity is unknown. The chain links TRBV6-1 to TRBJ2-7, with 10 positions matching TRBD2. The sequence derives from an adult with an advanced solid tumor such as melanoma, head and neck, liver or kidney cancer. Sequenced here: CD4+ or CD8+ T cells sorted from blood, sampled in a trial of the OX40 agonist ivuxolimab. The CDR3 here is CAISFGTSDSYEQYF. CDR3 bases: TGTGCCATCAGCTTCGGGACTAGCGACTCCTACGAGCAGTACTTC.